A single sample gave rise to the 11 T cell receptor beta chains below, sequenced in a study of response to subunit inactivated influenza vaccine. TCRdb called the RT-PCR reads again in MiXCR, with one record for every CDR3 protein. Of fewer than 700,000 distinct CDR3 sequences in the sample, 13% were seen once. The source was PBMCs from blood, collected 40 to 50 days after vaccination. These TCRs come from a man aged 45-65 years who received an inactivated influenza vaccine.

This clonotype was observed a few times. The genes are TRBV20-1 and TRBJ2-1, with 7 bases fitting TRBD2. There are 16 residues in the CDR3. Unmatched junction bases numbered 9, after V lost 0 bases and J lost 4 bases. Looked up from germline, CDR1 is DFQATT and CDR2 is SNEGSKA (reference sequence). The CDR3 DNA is TGCAGTGCTAGAGACCCCAGCCTAGCGGCTTACAATGAGCAGTTCTTC. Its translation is CSARDPSLAAYNEQFF.

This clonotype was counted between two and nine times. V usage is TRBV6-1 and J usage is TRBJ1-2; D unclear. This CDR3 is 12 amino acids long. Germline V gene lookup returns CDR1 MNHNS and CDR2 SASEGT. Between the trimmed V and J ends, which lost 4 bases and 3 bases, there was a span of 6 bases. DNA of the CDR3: TGTGCCAGCAGTGGCAGTCACTATGGCTACACCTTC. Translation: CASSGSHYGYTF.

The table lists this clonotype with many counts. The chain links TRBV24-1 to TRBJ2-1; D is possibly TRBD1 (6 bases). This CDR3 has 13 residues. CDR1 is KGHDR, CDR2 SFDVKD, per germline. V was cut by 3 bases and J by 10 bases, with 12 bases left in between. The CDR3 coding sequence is TGTGCCACCAGTGATCTACAGGGTCGCGAGCAGTTCTTC. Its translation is CATSDLQGREQFF.

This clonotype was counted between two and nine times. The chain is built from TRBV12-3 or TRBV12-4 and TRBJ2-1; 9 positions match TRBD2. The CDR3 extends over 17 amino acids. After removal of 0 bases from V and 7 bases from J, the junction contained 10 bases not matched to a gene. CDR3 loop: CASSLAPGAGGLNEQFF. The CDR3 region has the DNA TGTGCCAGCAGTTTAGCCCCTGGAGCGGGAGGCCTTAATGAGCAGTTCTTC.

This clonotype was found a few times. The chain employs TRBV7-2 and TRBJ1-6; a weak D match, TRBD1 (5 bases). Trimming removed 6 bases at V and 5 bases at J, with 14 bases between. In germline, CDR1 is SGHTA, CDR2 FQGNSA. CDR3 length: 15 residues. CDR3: CASRPQGFNNSPLHF. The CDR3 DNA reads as TGTGCCAGCAGACCTCAGGGCTTCAATAATTCACCCCTCCACTTT.

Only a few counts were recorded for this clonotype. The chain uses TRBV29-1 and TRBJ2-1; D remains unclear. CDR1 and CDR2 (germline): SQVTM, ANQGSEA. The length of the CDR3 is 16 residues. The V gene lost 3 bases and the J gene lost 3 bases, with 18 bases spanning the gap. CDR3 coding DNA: TGCAGCGTTGACTTGACACCCCCCCGTTTCTACAATGAGCAGTTCTTC. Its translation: CSVDLTPPRFYNEQFF.

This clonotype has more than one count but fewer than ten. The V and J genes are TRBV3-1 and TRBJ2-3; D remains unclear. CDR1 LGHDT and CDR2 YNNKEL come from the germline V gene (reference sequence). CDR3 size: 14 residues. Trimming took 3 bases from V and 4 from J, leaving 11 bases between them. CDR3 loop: CASSHKLPPDTQYF. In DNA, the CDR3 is TGTGCCAGCAGCCATAAACTCCCCCCAGATACGCAGTATTTT.

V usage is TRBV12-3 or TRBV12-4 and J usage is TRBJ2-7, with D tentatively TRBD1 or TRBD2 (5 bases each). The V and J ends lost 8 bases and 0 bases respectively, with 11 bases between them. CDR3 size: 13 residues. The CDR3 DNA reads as TGTGCCAGCCGGGGCTCGCCCTCCTACGAGCAGTACTTC. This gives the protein CASRGSPSYEQYF.

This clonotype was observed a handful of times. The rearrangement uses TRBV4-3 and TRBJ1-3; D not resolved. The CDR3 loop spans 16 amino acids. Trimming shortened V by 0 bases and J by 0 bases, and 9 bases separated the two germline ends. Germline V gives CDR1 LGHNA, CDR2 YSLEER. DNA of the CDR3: TGCGCCAGCAGCCAAGATCTACTGAACTCTGGAAACACCATATATTTT. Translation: CASSQDLLNSGNTIYF.

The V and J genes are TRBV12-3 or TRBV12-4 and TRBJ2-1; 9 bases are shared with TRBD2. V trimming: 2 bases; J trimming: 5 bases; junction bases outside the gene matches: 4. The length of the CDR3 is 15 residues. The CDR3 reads CASSLWREGHNEQFF. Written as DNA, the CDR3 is TGTGCCAGCAGTTTATGGCGGGAGGGCCACAATGAGCAGTTCTTC.

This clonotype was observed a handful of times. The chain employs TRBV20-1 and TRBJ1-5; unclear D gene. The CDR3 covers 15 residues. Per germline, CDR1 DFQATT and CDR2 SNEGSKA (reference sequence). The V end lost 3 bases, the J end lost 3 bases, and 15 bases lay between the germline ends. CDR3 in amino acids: CSASIVSGNNQPQHF. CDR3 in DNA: TGCAGTGCTAGTATTGTAAGCGGTAACAATCAGCCCCAGCATTTT.